This T cell receptor (beta chain) comes out of a study of blood T cell repertoires in COVID-19. The overall study: Some COVID-19 samples were acute and others convalescent; all came from the United States, Italy and Spain.

Looked up from germline, CDR1 is SNHLY and CDR2 is FYNNEI. The CDR3 extends over 16 amino acids. Trimming stripped 3 bases from V and 4 bases from J, with 16 bases between. In the original processing: Amplification of reference gene primers was used by the study to estimate nucleated cell counts. The assay was immunoSEQ multiplex PCR, and TCRdb's table has in-frame clones only and misses some. The DNA gave D and trimming, while V, J and clone size come from that table. The sample shows roughly 140,000 clones, around 82% of them seen only once. Sequences were obtained from peripheral blood. The TCR originated in a woman aged 45-65 years with acute or convalescent COVID-19. The chain recombines TRBV2 with TRBJ1-5; no reliable D call. CDR3 coding DNA: TGTGCCAGCAGTGATACTAGCGGCCAGGCGAATCAGCCCCAGCATTTT. Translating it yields CASSDTSGQANQPQHF.